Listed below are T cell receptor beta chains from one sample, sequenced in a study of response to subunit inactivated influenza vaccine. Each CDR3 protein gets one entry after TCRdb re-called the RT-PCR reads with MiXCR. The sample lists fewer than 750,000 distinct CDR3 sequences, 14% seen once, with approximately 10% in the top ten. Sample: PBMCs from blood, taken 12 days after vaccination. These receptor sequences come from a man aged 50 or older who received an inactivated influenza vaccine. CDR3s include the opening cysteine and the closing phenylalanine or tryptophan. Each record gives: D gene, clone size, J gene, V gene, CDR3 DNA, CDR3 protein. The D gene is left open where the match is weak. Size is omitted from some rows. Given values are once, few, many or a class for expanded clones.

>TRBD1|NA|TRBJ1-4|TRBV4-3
TGCGCCAGCAGCCGGGGGATTGGCGGGACAGGCGGGGAAAAACTGTTTTTT
CASSRGIGGTGGEKLFF
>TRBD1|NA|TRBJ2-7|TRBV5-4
TGTGCCAGCAGCTTACCGGGACAGGGGGCGGGCGAGCAGTACTTC
CASSLPGQGAGEQYF
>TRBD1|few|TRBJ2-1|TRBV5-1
TGCGCCAGCAGCGGATCCGGGACAGTTTCCTACAATGAGCAGTTCTTC
CASSGSGTVSYNEQFF
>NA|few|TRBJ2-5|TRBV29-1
TGCAGCGTTGAACGGAATCAGCAAGAGACCCAGTACTTC
CSVERNQQETQYF
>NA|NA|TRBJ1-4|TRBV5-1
TGCGCCAGCAGCTTAGAGCTTGCAACTAATGAAAAACTGTTTTTT
CASSLELATNEKLFF
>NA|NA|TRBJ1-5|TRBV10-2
TGCGCCAGCACCGGGGGCGGGGGGGCAAATCAGCCCCAGCATTTT
CASTGGGGANQPQHF
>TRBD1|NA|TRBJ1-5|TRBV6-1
TGTGCCAGCAGTGGAACAGGGGGAGGTCAGCCCCAGCATTTT
CASSGTGGGQPQHF
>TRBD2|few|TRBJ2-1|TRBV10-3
TGTGCCATCAGTGTACTAGCGGGGGGCTCCTACAATGAGCAGTTCTTC
CAISVLAGGSYNEQFF
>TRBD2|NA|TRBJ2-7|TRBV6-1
TGTGCCAGCAGTAGCCCCGGAGGGAGAGCGGGAGGGCCCTACGAGCAGTACTTC
CASSSPGGRAGGPYEQYF
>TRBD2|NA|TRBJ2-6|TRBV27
TGTGCCAGCATTCGGATGGGACTAGCGGGATTTCTACCTGGGGCCAACGTCCTGACTTTC
CASIRMGLAGFLPGANVLTF
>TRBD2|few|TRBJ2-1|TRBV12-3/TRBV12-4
TGTGCCAGCAGTCCGTTACTAGCGGGAGCGGGGAATGAGCAGTTCTTC
CASSPLLAGAGNEQFF
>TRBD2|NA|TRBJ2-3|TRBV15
TGTGCCACCAGCAGAGGGTCTAGCGGGGGGAAAAATACGCAGTATTTT
CATSRGSSGGKNTQYF
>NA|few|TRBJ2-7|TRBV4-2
TGTGCCAGCAGCCAAGTTGGTAGCCGGGGTGCCTACGAGCAGTACTTC
CASSQVGSRGAYEQYF
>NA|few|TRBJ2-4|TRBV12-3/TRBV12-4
TGTGCCAGCAGTCCCCTGGGAGCCAAAAACATTCAGTACTTC
CASSPLGAKNIQYF
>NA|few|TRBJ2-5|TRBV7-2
TGTGCCAGCAGCCCATGGGCAGGGCTGGAGACCCAGTACTTC
CASSPWAGLETQYF
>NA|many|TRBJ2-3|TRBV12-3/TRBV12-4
TGTGCCAGCAGTTTAAGGAGACCGAAGGTAGATACGCAGTATTTT
CASSLRRPKVDTQYF
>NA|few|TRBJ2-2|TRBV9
TGTGCCAGCAGCCAACTATTCGCGAACACCGGGGAGCTGTTTTTT
CASSQLFANTGELFF
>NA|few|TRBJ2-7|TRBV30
TGTGCCTGGAGCTCGAGGGGACAAAGAACCGACGAGCAGTACTTC
CAWSSRGQRTDEQYF
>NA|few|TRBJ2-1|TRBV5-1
TGCGCCAGCAGTCGGGACCGTGGTGAGCAGTTCTTC
CASSRDRGEQFF
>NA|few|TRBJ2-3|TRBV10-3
TGTGCCATCGCGGCTAGCAAGTCAACTGCAGATACGCAGTATTTT
CAIAASKSTADTQYF
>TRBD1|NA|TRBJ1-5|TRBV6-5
TGTGCCAGCAGTTACTTACAGGGGCTCAATCAGCCCCAGCATTTT
CASSYLQGLNQPQHF
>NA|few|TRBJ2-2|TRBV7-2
TGTGCCAGCAGCTTTCCGGGTATCAGGGAGCTGTTTTTT
CASSFPGIRELFF
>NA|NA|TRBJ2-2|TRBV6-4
TGTGCCAGCAGTGAAGGAGAGTCGGGGGAGCTGTTTTTT
CASSEGESGELFF
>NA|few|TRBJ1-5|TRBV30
TGTGCCTGGAGTGTCCTCCCATTATATCAGCCCCAGCATTTT
CAWSVLPLYQPQHF
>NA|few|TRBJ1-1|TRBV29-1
TGCAGCGTTGCGCCGATCAGGCGGACTGAAGCTTTCTTT
CSVAPIRRTEAFF
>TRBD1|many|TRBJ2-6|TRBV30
TGTGCCTGGAGTGTACTAGGGGGCGCTGGGGCCAACGTCCTGACTTTC
CAWSVLGGAGANVLTF
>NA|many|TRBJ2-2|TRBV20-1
TGCAGTGCTAGAGATAGCACACCCCAAACGATCACCGGGGAGCTGTTTTTT
CSARDSTPQTITGELFF
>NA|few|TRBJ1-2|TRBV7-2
TGTGCCAGCAGCCAGACAAAGGGGTATGATGGCTACACCTTC
CASSQTKGYDGYTF
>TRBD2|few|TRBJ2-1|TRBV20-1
TGCAGTGCTAGGGGACTAGTCGGAAACAATGAGCAGTTCTTC
CSARGLVGNNEQFF
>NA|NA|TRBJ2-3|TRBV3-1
TGTGACAGCAGCCAATCATTAATGGCGGGACTCACAGATACGCAGTATTTT
CDSSQSLMAGLTDTQYF
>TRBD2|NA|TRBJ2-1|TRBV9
TGTGCCAGCAGCGTATCCGGGACTAGCCAAAATGAGCAGTTCTTC
CASSVSGTSQNEQFF
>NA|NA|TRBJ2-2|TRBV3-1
TGTGCCAGCAGCCAAGATCGATTCACCGGGGAGCTGTTTTTT
CASSQDRFTGELFF
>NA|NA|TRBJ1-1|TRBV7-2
TGTGCCAGCAGCCCCGCGGGTCGGGGGAACCCGAACACTGAAGCTTTCTTT
CASSPAGRGNPNTEAFF
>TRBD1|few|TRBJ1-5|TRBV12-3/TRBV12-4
TGTGCCAGCAGTCGTCGGACAGGTCAAGAGCAGCCCCAGCATTTT
CASSRRTGQEQPQHF
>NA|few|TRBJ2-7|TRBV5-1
TGCGCCAGCAGCTTGCGGACAGAGGCCTACGAGCAGTACTTC
CASSLRTEAYEQYF
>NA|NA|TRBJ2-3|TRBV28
TGTGCCGGCAAAGGGCACCGTGGGACAGATACGCAGTATTTT
CAGKGHRGTDTQYF
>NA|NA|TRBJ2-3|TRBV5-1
TGCGCCAGCAGTGGAGGACAGGGAGGGGATACGCAGTATTTT
CASSGGQGGDTQYF
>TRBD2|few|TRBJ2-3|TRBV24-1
TGTGCCACCAGTGATTTACCAGCGGGAGGTTCTGATACGCAGTATTTT
CATSDLPAGGSDTQYF
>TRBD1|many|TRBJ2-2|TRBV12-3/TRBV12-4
TGTGCCAGCAGCCCCTACAGGGGTCCCGGGGAGCTGTTTTTT
CASSPYRGPGELFF
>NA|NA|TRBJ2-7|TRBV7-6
TGTGCCAGCAGCTTAGTGGGCGACGCCTACGAGCAGTACTTC
CASSLVGDAYEQYF
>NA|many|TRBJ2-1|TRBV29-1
TGCAGCGACCTTGGTTACAATGAGCAGTTCTTC
CSDLGYNEQFF
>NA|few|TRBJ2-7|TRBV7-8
TGTGCCAGCAGCTTACGGTTGGGGGGAAGAAGATACGAGCAGTACTTC
CASSLRLGGRRYEQYF